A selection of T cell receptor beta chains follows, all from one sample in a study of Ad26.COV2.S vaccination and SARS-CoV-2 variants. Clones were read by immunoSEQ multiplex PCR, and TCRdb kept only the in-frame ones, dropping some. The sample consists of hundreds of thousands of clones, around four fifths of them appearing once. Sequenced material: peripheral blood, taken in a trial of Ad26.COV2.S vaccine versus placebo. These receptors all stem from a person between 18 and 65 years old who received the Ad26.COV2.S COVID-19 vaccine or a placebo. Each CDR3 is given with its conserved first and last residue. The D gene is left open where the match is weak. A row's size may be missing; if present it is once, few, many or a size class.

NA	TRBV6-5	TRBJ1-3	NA	TGTGCCAGCAGGGTCGGGGCTTTCTCTGGAAACACCATATATTTT	CASRVGAFSGNTIYF
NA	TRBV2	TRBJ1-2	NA	TGTGCCAGCAGTGTGATAGACAACTATGGCTACACCTTC	CASSVIDNYGYTF
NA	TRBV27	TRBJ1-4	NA	TGTGCCAGCAGGGAGGGGTGGGCTGAAAAACTGTTTTTT	CASREGWAEKLFF
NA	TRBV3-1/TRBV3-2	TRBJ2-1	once	TGTGCCAGCAGCCAAGGAAATCGGAATGAGCAGTTCTTC	CASSQGNRNEQFF
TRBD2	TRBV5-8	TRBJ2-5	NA	TGTGCCAGCAGCGCACCGGGACTAGCAAAAGAGACCCAGTACTTC	CASSAPGLAKETQYF
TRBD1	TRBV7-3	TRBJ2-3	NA	TGTGCCAGCAGCTTGGGGACAGGAGATACGCAGTATTTT	CASSLGTGDTQYF
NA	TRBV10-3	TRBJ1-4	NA	TGTGCCATCAGTGAGTGGCAGACTAATGAAAAACTGTTTTTT	CAISEWQTNEKLFF
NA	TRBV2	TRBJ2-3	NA	TGTGCCAGCAGTGGGAAAGCAGCGGTTAGCACAGATACGCAGTATTTT	CASSGKAAVSTDTQYF
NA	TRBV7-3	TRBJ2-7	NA	TGTGCCAGCAGCCTCAACCCGGCAGGGGCCGACGAGCAGTACTTC	CASSLNPAGADEQYF
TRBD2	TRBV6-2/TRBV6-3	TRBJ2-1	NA	TGTGCCAGCAGTTACCCCACAGCGGGGGGGAGAGCTTTCATTGAGCAGTTCTTC	CASSYPTAGGRAFIEQFF
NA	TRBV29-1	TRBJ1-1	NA	TGCAGCGTTTATTTAGGAACTGAAGCTTTCTTT	CSVYLGTEAFF
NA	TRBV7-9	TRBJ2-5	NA	TGTGCCAGCAGCGATCAACAGGGAATGGGGACCCAGTACTTC	CASSDQQGMGTQYF
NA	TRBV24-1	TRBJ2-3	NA	TGTGCCACCAGTGATGGAGGGACAGATACGCAGTATTTT	CATSDGGTDTQYF
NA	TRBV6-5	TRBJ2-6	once	TGTGCCAGCAGTTACAAGAACGTCCTGACTTTC	CASSYKNVLTF
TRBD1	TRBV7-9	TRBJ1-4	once	TGTGCCAGCATCAAAGGCGGGACAGGAAATGAAAAACTGTTTTTT	CASIKGGTGNEKLFF
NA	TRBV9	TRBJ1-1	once	TGTGCCAGCAGCCGGGGGGGCTTGAACACTGAAGCTTTCTTT	CASSRGGLNTEAFF
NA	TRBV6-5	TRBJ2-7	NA	TGTGCCAGCAGCGAGATCCACGAGCAGTACTTC	CASSEIHEQYF
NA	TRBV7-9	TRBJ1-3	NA	TGTGCCAGCAGCCCACGGATCTCTGGAAACACCATATATTTT	CASSPRISGNTIYF
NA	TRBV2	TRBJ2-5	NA	TGTGCCAGCAGCGGGGAGGTAGAGACCCAGTACTTC	CASSGEVETQYF
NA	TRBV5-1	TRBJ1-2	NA	TGCGCCAGCAGCTTGGCGGGTAAAGCCTCCTATGGCTACACCTTC	CASSLAGKASYGYTF
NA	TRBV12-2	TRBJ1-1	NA	TGTGCAAGTCGCTGTGCATCGGGACAGGGGGCCCTGTGGACTGAAGCTTTCTTT	CASRCASGQGALWTEAFF
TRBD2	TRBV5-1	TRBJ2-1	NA	TGCGCCAGCAGCTTGGGCCTAGCGGCCTCCTACAATGAGCAGTTCTTC	CASSLGLAASYNEQFF
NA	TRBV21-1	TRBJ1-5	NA	TGTGCCAGCAGCAACGACAGGGATAATCAGCCCCAGCATTTT	CASSNDRDNQPQHF
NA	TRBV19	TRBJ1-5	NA	TGTGCCAGTAGTATATTATCCAGGGGCAATCAGCCCCAGCATTTT	CASSILSRGNQPQHF
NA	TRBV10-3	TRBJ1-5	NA	TGTGCCATCAGTGAGTCCCCGGGGCAGCCCCAGCATTTT	CAISESPGQPQHF
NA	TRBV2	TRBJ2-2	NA	TGTGCCAGCAGACTTCCCGGGACAGGGGACAGCGGGAGGGCCGGGGCCGGGGAGCTGTTTTTT	CASRLPGTGDSGRAGAGELFF
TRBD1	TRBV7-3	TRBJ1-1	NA	TGTGCCAGCAGCTTACGCAGGGGGCCAGCTTTCTTT	CASSLRRGPAFF
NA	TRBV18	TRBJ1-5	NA	TGTGCCAGCTCACCTACCTCGGGTTCGGGGACTAATCAGCCCCAGCATTTT	CASSPTSGSGTNQPQHF
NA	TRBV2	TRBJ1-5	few	TGTGCCAGCAGTGAAGAGGTTTGGCCCCAGCATTTT	CASSEEVWPQHF